The T cell receptor (beta chain) described here comes from a study of blood T cell repertoires in COVID-19. Study at large: Donors in the United States, Italy and Spain gave samples during acute or convalescent COVID-19.

The V gene end was trimmed by 6 bases and the J gene end by 0 bases; junction bases not matched to a gene: 7. Germline CDR1 is MNHNY and CDR2 is SVGAGI (reference sequence). The CDR3 loop spans 16 amino acids. The protocol was immunoSEQ multiplex PCR, while the TCRdb copy is restricted to in-frame clones and leaves out a portion. The data contain 80,000 to 100,000 clones, roughly 80% of them singletons. The chain joins TRBV6-6 to TRBJ1-3; TRBD1 matches 8 bases. The source of this sequence is a man aged 65 to 85 with active or convalescent COVID-19. The sample comprised peripheral blood. The CDR3 nucleotides are TGTGCCAGCAGCTTTGGACAGGGTATCTCTGGAAACACCATATATTTT. Protein sequence: CASSFGQGISGNTIYF.